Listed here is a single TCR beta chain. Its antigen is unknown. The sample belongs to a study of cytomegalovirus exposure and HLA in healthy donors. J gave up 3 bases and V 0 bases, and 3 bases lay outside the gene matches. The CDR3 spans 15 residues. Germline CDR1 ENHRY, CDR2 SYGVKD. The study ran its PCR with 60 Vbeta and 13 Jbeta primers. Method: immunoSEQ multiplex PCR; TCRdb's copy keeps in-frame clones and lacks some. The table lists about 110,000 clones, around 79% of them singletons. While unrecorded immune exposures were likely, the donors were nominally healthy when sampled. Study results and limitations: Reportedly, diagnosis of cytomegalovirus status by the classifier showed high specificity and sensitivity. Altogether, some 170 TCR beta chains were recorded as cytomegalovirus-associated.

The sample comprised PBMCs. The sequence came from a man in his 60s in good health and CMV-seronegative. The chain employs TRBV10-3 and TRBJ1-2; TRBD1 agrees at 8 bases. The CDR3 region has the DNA TGTGCCATCAGTGAGTCGGGGACAGGCTACTATGGCTACACCTTC. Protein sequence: CAISESGTGYYGYTF.